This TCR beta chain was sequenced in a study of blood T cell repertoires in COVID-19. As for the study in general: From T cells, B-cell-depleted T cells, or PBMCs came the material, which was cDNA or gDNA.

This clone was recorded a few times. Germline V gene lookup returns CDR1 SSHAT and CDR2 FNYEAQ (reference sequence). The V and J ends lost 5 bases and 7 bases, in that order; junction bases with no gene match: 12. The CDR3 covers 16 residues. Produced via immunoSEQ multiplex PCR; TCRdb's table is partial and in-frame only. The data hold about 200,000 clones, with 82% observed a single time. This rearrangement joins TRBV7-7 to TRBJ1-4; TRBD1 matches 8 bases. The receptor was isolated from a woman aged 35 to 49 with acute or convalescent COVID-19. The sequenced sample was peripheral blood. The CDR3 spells CASSPPVAGGSEKLFF. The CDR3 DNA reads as TGTGCCAGCAGCCCCCCCGTAGCAGGGGGCAGTGAAAAACTGTTTTTT.